This TCR beta chain was sequenced for a study of T cell responses to AZD1222 COVID-19 vaccine (TCRdb year 2021). Some background on the complete study: AZD1222 recipients given second doses at about 4 weeks or at about 12 weeks were pooled, since spike-specific TCR depth and breadth were not found to differ between the two schedules. A total of around 240 trial participants underwent TCR sequencing, of whom about 210 had received two doses of AZD1222 and around 25 had received two doses of the MenACWY control vaccine. Enrollment into the trials was organized by age into subgroups of 18-55, 56-69 and 70-plus years, and those subgroups contained about 160, 30 and 59 TCR-sequenced participants, respectively.

Here is what the overall study found, with its caveats: Participants were mostly white British and included more females than males, and it was suggested by the authors that clonal diversity may have been underestimated. CD4 TCRs associated with the vaccine covered the entire spike protein, and the dominant responses were in regions 160-218 and 743-854. The 56-69-year group was small, and its depth increase did not reach significance, likely because of low power. Epitopes outside the regions mutated in the B.1.351 and B.1.1.7 variants were reportedly recognized by nearly half of the unique spike-specific TCRs. Conclusions about previously exposed vaccinees were limited because only 5 or 6 AZD1222 recipients were SARS-CoV-2 seropositive at baseline. A significant rise in spike-specific TCR breadth and depth was observed after two AZD1222 doses relative to day 0 and relative to MenACWY recipients. Because no day 14 peak-response samples were available, the repertoires could be characterized only after the peak T cell response.

Comments on this clone: It lacks a known antigen. No much larger clone exists at a distance of one base, and base qualities are not known.

The CDR3 runs 12 residues from the cysteine to the phenylalanine. Solely the CDR3 DNA is kept, with 36 bases framed from the first base. CDR1 and CDR2, looked up from the germline V gene, are KGHDR and SFDVKD. V and J lose 1 base and 5 bases, and a span of 4 bases separates them. The time point label corresponds to: baseline before first vaccination. The vaccinee samples were drawn from two UK trials, COV001 and COV002, one of which was a single-blind randomized controlled phase 2/3 trial testing AZD1222 (ChAdOx1 nCoV-19) in healthy adults. For TCRbeta chain sequencing, PBMC samples from trial participants were taken at day 0 and at day 28 after the second dose. The CDR3 regions of human TCRbeta chains were subjected to immunosequencing. As for the original processing: Repertoire TCRs were matched against a reference library of SARS-CoV-2-specific TCRs generated with the MIRA antigen-specificity platform. Breadth was defined as the fraction of unique TCRs that were SARS-CoV-2-associated, and depth was defined as the fraction of total T cells that were SARS-CoV-2-associated. Each spike-specific TCR was assigned to its reactive spike region and to a CD4 or CD8 class using the MIRA data. Log10-transformed breadth and depth values were compared by one-way ANOVA with Sidak's multiple comparisons tests. This is the immuneACCESS table as TCRdb keeps it, with only in-frame sequences that have V and J called. A part of the clones is gone; compared with another copy, unresolved V genes explain less than half, and the rest is unexplained. V, J and clone size are taken as reported in that table, and D and trimming were inferred from the DNA itself. The sample table records 150,000 or so clones; 70% to 90% of these occur just once. Over 7% of the sample goes to the ten largest clones.

The TCR comes from an adult in good health. Sample: peripheral blood, taken on day 0 of AZD1222 vaccination. The chain links TRBV24-1 with TRBJ1-1; the D gene cannot be named for sure. The DNA reads as follows: TGTGCCACCAGTGATTTTGGGACTGAAGCTTTCTTT. This yields the protein CATSDFGTEAFF.